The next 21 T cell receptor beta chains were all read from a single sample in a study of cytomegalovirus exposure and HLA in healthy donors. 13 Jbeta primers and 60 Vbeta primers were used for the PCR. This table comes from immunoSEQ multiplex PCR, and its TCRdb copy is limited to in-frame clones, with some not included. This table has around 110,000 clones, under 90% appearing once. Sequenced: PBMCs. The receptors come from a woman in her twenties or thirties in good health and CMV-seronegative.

The CDR3 spells CASSPRDRNDAYEQYF. The CDR3, as DNA: TGTGCCAGCAGCCCCAGGGACAGGAACGATGCCTACGAGCAGTACTTC. V and J are TRBV7-2 and TRBJ2-7; 8 bases map to TRBD1. The CDR3 spans 16 residues. After removal of 5 bases from V and 2 bases from J, the junction contained 11 bases not matched to a gene. The germline V gene has CDR1 SGHTA and CDR2 FQGNSA.

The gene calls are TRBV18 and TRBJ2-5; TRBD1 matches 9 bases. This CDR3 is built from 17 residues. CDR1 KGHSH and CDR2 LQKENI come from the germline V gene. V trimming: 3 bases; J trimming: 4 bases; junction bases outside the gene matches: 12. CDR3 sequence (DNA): TGTGCCAGCTCACCGTATTCCGGGACAGGGAATCTAGAGACCCAGTACTTC. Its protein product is CASSPYSGTGNLETQYF. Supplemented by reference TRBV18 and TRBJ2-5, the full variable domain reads NAGVMQNPRHLVRRRGQEARLRCSPMKGHSHVYWYRQLPEEGLKFMVYLQKENIIDESGMPKERFSAEFPKEGPSILRIQQVVRGDSAAYFCASSPYSGTGNLETQYFGPGTRLLVL.

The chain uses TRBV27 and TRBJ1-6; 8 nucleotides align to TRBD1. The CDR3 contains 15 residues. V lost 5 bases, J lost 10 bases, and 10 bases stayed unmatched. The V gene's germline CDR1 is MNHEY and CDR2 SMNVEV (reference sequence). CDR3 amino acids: CASSPGQGVGSPLHF. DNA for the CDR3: TGTGCCAGCAGTCCCGGACAGGGCGTAGGATCACCCCTCCACTTT.

This CDR3 is CTSSQAPPGQAAGEQFF. CDR3 sequence (DNA): TGCACCAGCAGCCAGGCGCCCCCGGGACAGGCGGCGGGTGAGCAGTTCTTC. The chain employs TRBV1 and TRBJ2-1; the DNA was not used to check the table's D call, TRBD1. TRBV1 is deemed a pseudogene. CDR3 size: 17 residues.

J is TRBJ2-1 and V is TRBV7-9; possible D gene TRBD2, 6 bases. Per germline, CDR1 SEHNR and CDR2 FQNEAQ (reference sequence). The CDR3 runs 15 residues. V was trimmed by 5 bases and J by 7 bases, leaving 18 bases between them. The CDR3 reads CASSLSGMAGNEQFF. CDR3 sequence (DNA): TGTGCCAGCAGCCTCTCCGGCATGGCGGGGAATGAGCAGTTCTTC.

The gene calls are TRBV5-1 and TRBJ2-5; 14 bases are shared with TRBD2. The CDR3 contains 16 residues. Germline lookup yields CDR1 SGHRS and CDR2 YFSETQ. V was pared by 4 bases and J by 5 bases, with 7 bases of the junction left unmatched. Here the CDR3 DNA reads TGCGCCAGCAGCGGGGGGACTAGCGGGAGACTGGAGACCCAGTACTTC. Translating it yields CASSGGTSGRLETQYF. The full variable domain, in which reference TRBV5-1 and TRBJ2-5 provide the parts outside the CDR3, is KAGVTQTPRYLIKTRGQQVTLSCSPISGHRSVSWYQQTPGQGLQFLFEYFSETQRNKGNFPGRFSGRQFSNSRSEMNVSTLELGDSALYLCASSGGTSGRLETQYFGPGTRLLVL.

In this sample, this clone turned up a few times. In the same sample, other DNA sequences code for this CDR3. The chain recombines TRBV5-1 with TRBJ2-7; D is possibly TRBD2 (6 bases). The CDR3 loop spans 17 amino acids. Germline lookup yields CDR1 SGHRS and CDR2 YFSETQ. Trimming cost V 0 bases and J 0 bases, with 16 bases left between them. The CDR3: CASSLGDSLRYSYEQYF. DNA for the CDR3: TGCGCCAGCAGCTTGGGGGACTCCTTAAGATACTCCTACGAGCAGTACTTC.

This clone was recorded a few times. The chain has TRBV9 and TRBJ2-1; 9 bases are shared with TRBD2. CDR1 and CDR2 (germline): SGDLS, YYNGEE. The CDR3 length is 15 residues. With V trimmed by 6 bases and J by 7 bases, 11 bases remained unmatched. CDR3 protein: CASTLAGENYNEQFF. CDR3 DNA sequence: TGTGCCAGCACCTTAGCGGGAGAGAATTATAATGAGCAGTTCTTC. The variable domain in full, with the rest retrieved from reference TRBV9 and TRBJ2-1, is DSGVTQTPKHLITATGQRVTLRCSPRSGDLSVYWYQQSLDQGLQFLIQYYNGEERAKGNILERFSAQQFPDLHSELNLSSLELGDSALYFCASTLAGENYNEQFFGPGTRLTVL.

The CDR3 sequence: CASSLATGRHEQYF. The CDR3 coding sequence is TGTGCCAGCAGCTTGGCCACAGGGCGGCACGAGCAGTACTTC. The genes are TRBV5-4 and TRBJ2-5; TRBD1 is a possible D gene (6 bases). The DNA end is a closer match to TRBJ2-7, so the J assignment may be wrong. Germline V gene lookup returns CDR1 SGHNT and CDR2 YYREEE (reference sequence). This CDR3 contains 14 residues.

The CDR3 is CASSFHKTGQTEAFF. The DNA for the CDR3 is TGTGCCAGCAGCTTCCACAAGACAGGACAAACTGAAGCTTTCTTT. The chain has TRBV7-2 and TRBJ1-1, with D possibly being TRBD1 (6 bases). Trimming took 3 bases from V and 5 from J, leaving 16 bases between them. Germline V CDR1 and CDR2: SGHTA, FQGNSA. This CDR3 spans 15 amino acids.

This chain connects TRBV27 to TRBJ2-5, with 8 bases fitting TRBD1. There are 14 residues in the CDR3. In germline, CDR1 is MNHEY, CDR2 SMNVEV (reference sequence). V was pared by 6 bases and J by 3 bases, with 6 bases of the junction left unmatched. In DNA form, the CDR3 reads TGTGCCAGCAGCCCGGACAGGGATGAAGAGACCCAGTACTTC. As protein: CASSPDRDEETQYF.

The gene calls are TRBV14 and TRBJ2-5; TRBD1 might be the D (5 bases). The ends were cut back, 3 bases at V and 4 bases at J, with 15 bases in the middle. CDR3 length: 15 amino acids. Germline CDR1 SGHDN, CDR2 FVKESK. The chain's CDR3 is CASSHRQRLGETQYF. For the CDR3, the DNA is TGTGCCAGCAGCCACCGACAGAGGTTGGGAGAGACCCAGTACTTC.

The CDR3 DNA is TGTGCCAGCAGTTACCCAGGGACCGGGGAGCTGTTTTTT. Translated, it gives CASSYPGTGELFF. The chain has TRBV6-5 and TRBJ2-2, with a possible D match to TRBD1 (5 bases). CDR3 length: 13 residues. Germline CDR1 is MNHEY and CDR2 is SVGAGI. Trimming removed 2 bases from V and 5 bases from J, with 6 bases in between.

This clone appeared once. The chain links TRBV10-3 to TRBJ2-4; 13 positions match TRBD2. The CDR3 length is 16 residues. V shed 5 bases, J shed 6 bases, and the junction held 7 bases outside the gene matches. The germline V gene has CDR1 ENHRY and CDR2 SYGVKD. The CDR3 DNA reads TGTGCCATCAGTTTAGGACTAGCGGGAGAGGGAAACATTCAGTACTTC. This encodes CAISLGLAGEGNIQYF.

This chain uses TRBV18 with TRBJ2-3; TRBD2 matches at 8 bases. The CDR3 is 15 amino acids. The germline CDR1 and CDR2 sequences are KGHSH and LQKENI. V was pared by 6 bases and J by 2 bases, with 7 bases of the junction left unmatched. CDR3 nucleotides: TGTGCCAGCTCCTACCGGGAGGGATACACAGATACGCAGTATTTT. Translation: CASSYREGYTDTQYF.

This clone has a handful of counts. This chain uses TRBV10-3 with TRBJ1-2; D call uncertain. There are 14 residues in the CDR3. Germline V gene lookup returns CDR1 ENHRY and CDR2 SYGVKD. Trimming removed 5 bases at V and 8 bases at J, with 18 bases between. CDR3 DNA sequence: TGTGCCATCAGTCTGGATGGAGTTCCGGGGGGCTACACCTTC. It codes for CAISLDGVPGGYTF.

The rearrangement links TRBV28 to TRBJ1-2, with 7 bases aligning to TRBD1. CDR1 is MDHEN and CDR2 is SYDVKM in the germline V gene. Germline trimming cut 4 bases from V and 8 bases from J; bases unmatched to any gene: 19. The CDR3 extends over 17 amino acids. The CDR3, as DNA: TGTGCCAGCAGTTCTCTTACAGGGGCGGTCGCCATAGTGGGCTACACCTTC. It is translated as CASSSLTGAVAIVGYTF.

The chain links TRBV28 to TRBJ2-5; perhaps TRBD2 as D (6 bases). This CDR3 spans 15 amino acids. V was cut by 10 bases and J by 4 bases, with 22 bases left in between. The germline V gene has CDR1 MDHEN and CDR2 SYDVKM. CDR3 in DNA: TGTGCCATCCAGTCCCCTAGCGCGCGCTTAGAGACCCAGTACTTC. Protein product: CAIQSPSARLETQYF.

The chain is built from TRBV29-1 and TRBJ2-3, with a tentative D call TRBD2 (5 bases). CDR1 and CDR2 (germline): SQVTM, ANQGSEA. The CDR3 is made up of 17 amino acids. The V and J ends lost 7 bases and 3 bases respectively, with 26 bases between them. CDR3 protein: CSAATLWRAEGTDTQYF. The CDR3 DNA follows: TGCAGCGCCGCGACACTCTGGCGGGCCGAGGGTACAGATACGCAGTATTTT.

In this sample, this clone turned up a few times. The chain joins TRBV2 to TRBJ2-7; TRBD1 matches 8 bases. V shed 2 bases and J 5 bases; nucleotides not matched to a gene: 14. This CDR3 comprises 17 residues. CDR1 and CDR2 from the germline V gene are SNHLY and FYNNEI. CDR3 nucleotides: TGTGCCAGCAGTGAATGGTCCGGGTGGACAGGGTCCAACGAGCAGTACTTC. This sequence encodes CASSEWSGWTGSNEQYF.

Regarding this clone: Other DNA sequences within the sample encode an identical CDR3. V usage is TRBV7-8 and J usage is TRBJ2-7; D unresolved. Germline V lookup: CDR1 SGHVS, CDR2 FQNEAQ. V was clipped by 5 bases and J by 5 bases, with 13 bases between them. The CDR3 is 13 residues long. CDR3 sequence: CASSLDLSNEQYF. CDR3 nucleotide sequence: TGTGCCAGCAGCCTAGATCTTAGCAACGAGCAGTACTTC.